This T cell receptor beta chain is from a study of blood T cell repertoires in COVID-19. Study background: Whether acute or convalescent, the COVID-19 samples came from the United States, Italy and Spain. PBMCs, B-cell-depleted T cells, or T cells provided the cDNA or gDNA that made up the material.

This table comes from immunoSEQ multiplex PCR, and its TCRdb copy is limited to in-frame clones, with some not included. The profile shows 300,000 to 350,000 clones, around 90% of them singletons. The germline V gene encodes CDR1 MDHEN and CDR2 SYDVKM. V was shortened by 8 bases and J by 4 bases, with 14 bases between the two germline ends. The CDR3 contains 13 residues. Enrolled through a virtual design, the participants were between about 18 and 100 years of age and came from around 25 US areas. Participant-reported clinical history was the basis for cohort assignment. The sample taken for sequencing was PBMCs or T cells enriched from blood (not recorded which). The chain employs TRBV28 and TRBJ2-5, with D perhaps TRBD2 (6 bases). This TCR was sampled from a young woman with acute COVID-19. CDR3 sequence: CASFGGVAETQYF. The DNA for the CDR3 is TGTGCCAGCTTCGGGGGAGTAGCAGAGACCCAGTACTTC.